Shown below are 20 T cell receptor beta chains from a single sample sequenced in a study of blood T cells in healthy people across ages. Then a second PCR, running roughly 6 to 12 cycles, was carried out with a sample-barcoded 5' primer and a J-beta primer mix. TCRdb reprocessed the 5' RACE reads with MiXCR, giving one entry per CDR3 protein. The sample records about 1,400,000 distinct CDR3 sequences, around 59% being singletons. The sample taken for sequencing was blood. These receptor sequences come from a man aged 18 to 29 in good health.

This chain links TRBV12-3 or TRBV12-4 with TRBJ1-5; D is ambiguous. Trimming took 5 bases from V and 3 from J, leaving 8 bases between them. The CDR3 is made up of 13 amino acids. The CDR3 is CASSDLNNQPQHF. The DNA for the CDR3 is TGTGCCAGCAGTGACCTCAACAATCAGCCCCAGCATTTT.

This chain links TRBV28 with TRBJ2-7; D unclear. V gave up 8 bases and J gave up 2 bases, with 16 bases separating them. This CDR3 has 14 residues. Germline loops: CDR1 MDHEN, CDR2 SYDVKM. CDR3 DNA sequence: TGTGCCAGCCGATCCCGAGGATACACCTACGAGCAGTACTTC. This translates into CASRSRGYTYEQYF.

This rearrangement joins TRBV20-1 to TRBJ2-4, with a weak D call TRBD1 (6 bases). The better agreement between TRBJ2-5 and the DNA end casts doubt on the J call. This CDR3 is built from 13 residues. Germline assignment: CDR1 DFQATT and CDR2 SNEGSKA (reference sequence). The CDR3 loop is CSASKTGIETQYF. In DNA form, the CDR3 reads TGCAGTGCTAGTAAAACAGGGATCGAGACCCAGTACTTC.

The V and J genes are TRBV6-5 and TRBJ2-1; 8 nucleotides line up with TRBD1. CDR1 is MNHEY, CDR2 SVGAGI, per germline. V was pared by 6 bases and J by 3 bases, with 7 bases of the junction left unmatched. The length of the CDR3 is 15 residues. The CDR3 bases are TGTGCCAGCAGCCCCCCCGGGACAGGCTACAATGAGCAGTTCTTC. Its translation: CASSPPGTGYNEQFF.

This clonotype was seen ten or more times. The chain uses TRBV28 and TRBJ1-5, with 7 bases that match TRBD1. This CDR3 contains 14 residues. Germline CDR1 reads MDHEN; CDR2 reads SYDVKM. With V trimmed by 5 bases and J by 0 bases, 1 base remained unmatched. The CDR3 DNA reads TGTGCCAGCAGTCGGACAGGTAGCAATCAGCCCCAGCATTTT. The encoded protein is CASSRTGSNQPQHF. Looking up the rest from reference TRBV28 and TRBJ1-5 gives the full variable domain: DVKVTQSSRYLVKRTGEKVFLECVQDMDHENMFWYRQDPGLGLRLIYFSYDVKMKEKGDIPEGYSVSREKKERFSLILESASTNQTSMYLCASSRTGSNQPQHFGDGTRLSIL.

V is TRBV20-1 and J is TRBJ1-1, with TRBD1 as a possible D gene (5 bases). Germline values: CDR1 DFQATT, CDR2 SNEGSKA (reference sequence). V lost 5 bases and J 5 bases, leaving 18 bases between the germline ends. The CDR3 extends over 14 amino acids. This CDR3 is CSAALTRGGTEAFF. The CDR3 DNA sequence: TGCAGTGCTGCACTCACCCGGGGGGGGACTGAAGCTTTCTTT.

Regarding this clonotype: Compared with germline, one end of the junction differs, possibly owing to a read error. The V call is TRBV13, the J call TRBJ2-7; D unclear. Germline V gene lookup returns CDR1 PRHDT and CDR2 FYEKMQ (reference sequence). There are 12 residues in the CDR3. The CDR3: CARSLTSYEQYF. CDR3 DNA: TGTGCCCGCAGCTTAACCTCCTACGAGCAGTACTTC.

The chain carries TRBV4-1 and TRBJ2-7, with D possibly matching TRBD1 (5 bases). The tail of the sequence fits TRBJ2-4 better, so the J call may be wrong. The germline CDR1 and CDR2 sequences are MGHRA and YSYEKL. This CDR3 has 14 residues. The CDR3 DNA is TGCGCCAGCAGCCAAGGAGCAGGGATCCACATTCAGTACTTC. Amino acids: CASSQGAGIHIQYF.

The chain employs TRBV4-1 and TRBJ1-5; 8 bases are shared with TRBD1. This CDR3 region has 16 residues. CDR1 MGHRA and CDR2 YSYEKL come from the germline V gene. V shed 5 bases, J shed 4 bases, and the junction held 10 bases outside the gene matches. The CDR3 loop reads CASSARQGNPNQPQHF. The DNA for the CDR3 is TGCGCCAGCAGCGCCAGACAGGGGAACCCTAATCAGCCCCAGCATTTT.

CDR3 sequence reads: CASSQTGGSVHEQYF. The CDR3 DNA follows: TGTGCCAGCAGCCAAACAGGGGGCTCTGTCCACGAGCAGTACTTC. This rearrangement joins TRBV7-9 to TRBJ2-7, with 9 bases matching TRBD1. Germline lookup yields CDR1 SEHNR and CDR2 FQNEAQ (reference sequence). The CDR3 sequence is 15 residues long. The J segment lost 5 bases and the V segment lost 5 bases, leaving 10 bases of the junction unmatched.

The J gene is TRBJ1-4, the V gene TRBV5-1; 11 bases are a match to TRBD1. The ends lost 4 bases at V and 3 bases at J; junction bases unmatched: 5. The CDR3 extends over 16 amino acids. Germline V gene data show CDR1 as SGHRS and CDR2 as YFSETQ. CDR3 coding DNA: TGCGCCAGCAGCGTCGGACAGGGGGCAGCTAATGAAAAACTGTTTTTT. Translating gives CASSVGQGAANEKLFF.

The chain couples TRBV6-7 to TRBJ2-1, with 11 positions matching TRBD2. TRBV6-7 has ORF status, its function being uncertain. Germline trimming cut 0 bases from V and 0 bases from J; bases unmatched to any gene: 7. There are 19 residues in the CDR3. In nucleotides, the CDR3 is TGTGCCAGCAGTTACTCGAAGGCTAGCGGGGGGTCCTCCTACAATGAGCAGTTCTTC. It encodes CASSYSKASGGSSYNEQFF.

This clonotype was seen more than once but under ten times. This chain uses TRBV29-1 with TRBJ2-1; either TRBD1 or TRBD2 may fit D (5 bases each). There are 13 residues in the CDR3. CDR1 and CDR2 from the germline V gene are SQVTM and ANQGSEA. V lost 5 bases and J 3 bases, leaving 11 bases between the germline ends. This CDR3 is CSVLGENYNEQFF. CDR3 coding DNA: TGCAGCGTTCTAGGGGAGAACTACAATGAGCAGTTCTTC.

In this sample, this clonotype turned up a few times. The chain uses TRBV6-5 and TRBJ2-1; D may be TRBD1 (6 bases). The germline gives CDR1 MNHEY, CDR2 SVGAGI. The CDR3 is 17 amino acids. The ends were cut back, 2 bases at V and 5 bases at J, with 19 bases in the middle. The CDR3 is CASSYTIWGLENNEQFF. In DNA form, the CDR3 reads TGTGCCAGCAGTTACACCATTTGGGGGCTGGAGAACAATGAGCAGTTCTTC.

This clonotype appeared a single time. The rearrangement uses TRBV7-8 and TRBJ2-1, with a possible D match to TRBD2 (6 bases). From germline, CDR1 is SGHVS and CDR2 FQNEAQ. This CDR3 region has 16 residues. The V and J ends lost 5 bases and 5 bases respectively, with 19 bases between them. DNA of the CDR3: TGTGCCAGCAGCCTCAGTGAACCGGGACTTCACAATGAGCAGTTCTTC. Encoded protein: CASSLSEPGLHNEQFF. The full variable domain, completed using reference TRBV7-8 and TRBJ2-1, is GAGVSQSPRYKVAKRGQDVALRCDPISGHVSLFWYQQALGQGPEFLTYFQNEAQLDKSGLPSDRFFAERPEGSVSTLKIQRTQQEDSAVYLCASSLSEPGLHNEQFFGPGTRLTVL.

This rearrangement joins TRBV20-1 to TRBJ2-1; D is perhaps TRBD2 (5 bases). Germline V gene lookup returns CDR1 DFQATT and CDR2 SNEGSKA (reference sequence). Trimming removed 5 bases at V and 2 bases at J, with 7 bases between. There are 12 residues in the CDR3. The CDR3 region has the DNA TGCAGTGCTGAGGGAACCTACAATGAGCAGTTCTTC. As protein: CSAEGTYNEQFF.

The chain's CDR3 is CASSSRQGREKLFF. The DNA of the CDR3 is TGTGCCAGCAGCTCCAGACAGGGTCGGGAAAAACTGTTTTTT. V usage is TRBV7-2 and J usage is TRBJ1-4; 7 nucleotides agree with TRBD1. Germline trimming cut 4 bases from V and 8 bases from J; bases unmatched to any gene: 7. The germline V gene encodes CDR1 SGHTA and CDR2 FQGNSA. This CDR3 is 14 amino acids long.

The chain has TRBV12-3 or TRBV12-4 and TRBJ2-7; TRBD2 matches 13 bases. V gave up 8 bases and J gave up 2 bases; unmatched junction bases: 3. The CDR3 length is 14 residues. CDR3 nucleotide sequence: TGTGCCAGCTCCGGACTAGCGGGAGCCTACGAGCAGTACTTC. It is translated as CASSGLAGAYEQYF.

The chain joins TRBV6-5 to TRBJ2-2; D tentatively reads TRBD1 or TRBD2 (5 bases each). The germline gives CDR1 MNHEY, CDR2 SVGAGI. V was pared by 0 bases and J by 1 base, with 9 bases between. This CDR3 region has 16 residues. CDR3 in amino acids: CASSYSGVENTGELFF. DNA of the CDR3: TGTGCCAGCAGTTACTCGGGGGTAGAGAACACCGGGGAGCTGTTTTTT.

J is TRBJ1-4 and V is TRBV15; D is perhaps TRBD1 (6 bases). CDR3 size: 14 residues. V was cut by 3 bases and J by 7 bases, with 12 bases left in between. CDR1 is LNHNV, CDR2 YYDKDF, per germline (reference sequence). CDR3 coding DNA: TGTGCCACCAGCAGGGTGAAACAGGGTGAAAAACTGTTTTTT. Translation gives CATSRVKQGEKLFF.